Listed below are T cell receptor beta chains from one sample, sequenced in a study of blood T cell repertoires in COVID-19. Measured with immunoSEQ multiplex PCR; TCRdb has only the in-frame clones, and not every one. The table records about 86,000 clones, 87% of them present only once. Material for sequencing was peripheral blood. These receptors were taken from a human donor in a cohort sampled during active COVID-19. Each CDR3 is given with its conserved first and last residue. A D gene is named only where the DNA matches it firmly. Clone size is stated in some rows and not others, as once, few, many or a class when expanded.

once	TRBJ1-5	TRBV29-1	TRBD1	TGCAGCGTTGAGGCAGGGGGTGGTCAGCCCCAGCATTTT	CSVEAGGGQPQHF
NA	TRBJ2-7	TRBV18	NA	TGTGCCAGCTCACCTTATCCTGCCCAGGCCTACGAGCAGTACTTC	CASSPYPAQAYEQYF
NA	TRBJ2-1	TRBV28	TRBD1	TGTGCCAGCAGTTCTGCCGGGACAGGGGGGTACAATGAGCAGTTCTTC	CASSSAGTGGYNEQFF
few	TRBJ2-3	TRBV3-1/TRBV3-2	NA	TGTGCCAGCAGCCAAGCTGTTTCAGATACGCAGTATTTT	CASSQAVSDTQYF
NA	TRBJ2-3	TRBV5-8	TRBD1	TGTGCCAGCAGCTTGGAGGGGACAGCGAGTTACGCAGATACGCAGTATTTT	CASSLEGTASYADTQYF
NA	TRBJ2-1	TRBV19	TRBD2	TGTGCCAGTAGGGCGGGGGACTCCTACAATGAGCAGTTCTTC	CASRAGDSYNEQFF
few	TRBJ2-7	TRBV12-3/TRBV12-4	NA	TGTGCCAGCTCCCCTTCGTCCCTTTACGAGCAGTACTTC	CASSPSSLYEQYF
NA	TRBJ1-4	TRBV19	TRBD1	TGTGCCAGTAGTATTGGGACAGGTGGGGAAAAACTGTTTTTT	CASSIGTGGEKLFF
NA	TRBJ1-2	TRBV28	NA	TGTGCCAGCAGTTCAGACCGACAGGATTACACCTTC	CASSSDRQDYTF
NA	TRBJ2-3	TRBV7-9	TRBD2	TGTGCCAGCAGCTCCCAGGCCGGGGGAGGGTCAGATACGCAGTATTTT	CASSSQAGGGSDTQYF
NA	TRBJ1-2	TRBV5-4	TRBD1	TGTGCCAGCAGCTTGGCCACGAGGACAGGGGAAGAAAATGGCTACACCTTC	CASSLATRTGEENGYTF
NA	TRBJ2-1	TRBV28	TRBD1	TGTGCCAGCAGTTTATTCGGGACAGGGCAGATGAATGAGCAGTTCTTC	CASSLFGTGQMNEQFF
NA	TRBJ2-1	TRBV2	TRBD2	TGTGCCAGCAGATTGGGGACTAGCGGCTACAATGAGCAGTTCTTC	CASRLGTSGYNEQFF
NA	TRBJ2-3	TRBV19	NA	TGTGCCAGTAGTCCCTGGACTGGCACAGATACGCAGTATTTT	CASSPWTGTDTQYF
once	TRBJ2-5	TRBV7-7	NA	TGTGCCAGCAGCCCCGCTAGCACCACAGAGACCCAGTACTTC	CASSPASTTETQYF
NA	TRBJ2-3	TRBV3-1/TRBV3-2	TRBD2	TGTGCCAGCAGCCAGGGACTAGCGGGAGCCAATACGCAGTATTTT	CASSQGLAGANTQYF
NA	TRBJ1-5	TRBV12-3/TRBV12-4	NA	TGTGCCAGCAGTTTGGCTCACGATCAGCCCCAGCATTTT	CASSLAHDQPQHF
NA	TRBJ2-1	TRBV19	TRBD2	TGTGCCAGTAGACTCTGGGATAGCGGGAAGGGTGAGCAGTTCTTC	CASRLWDSGKGEQFF
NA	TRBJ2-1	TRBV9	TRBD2	TGTGCCAGCAGTCCTCACGGTGGGCTAGCGGGAAAGAATGAGCAGTTCTTC	CASSPHGGLAGKNEQFF
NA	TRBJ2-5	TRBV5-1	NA	TGCGCCAGCAGCTTGGGACAGGACCAAGAGACCCAGTACTTC	CASSLGQDQETQYF
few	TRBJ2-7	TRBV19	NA	TGTGCCAGTAGTATCAACTACGAGCAGTACTTC	CASSINYEQYF
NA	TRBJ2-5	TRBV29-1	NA	TGCAGCGCTATACCCGGTACGCAGACCCAGTACTTC	CSAIPGTQTQYF
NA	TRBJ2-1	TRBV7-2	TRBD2	TGTGCCAGCAGCTTAACGGCGGGAGGTTACAATGAGCAGTTCTTC	CASSLTAGGYNEQFF
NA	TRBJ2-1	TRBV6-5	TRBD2	TGTGCCAGCACCTTAGCGGGAGGGCCGAAGAATGAGCAGTTCTTC	CASTLAGGPKNEQFF
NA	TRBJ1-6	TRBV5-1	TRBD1	TGCGCCAGCAGCTCCGACAGGGCCGTCTCACCCCTCCACTTT	CASSSDRAVSPLHF
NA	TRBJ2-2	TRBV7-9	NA	TGTGCCAGCAGCCTTCGGACTCAAAACACCGGGGAGCTGTTTTTT	CASSLRTQNTGELFF
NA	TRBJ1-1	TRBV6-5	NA	TGTGCCAGCACATCCGGAGGGCACGGCACTGAAGCTTTCTTT	CASTSGGHGTEAFF